Shown below are 12 T cell receptor beta chains from a single sample sequenced in a study of blood T cell repertoires in COVID-19. Profiled with immunoSEQ multiplex PCR; TCRdb holds only in-frame clones, not every one. Of roughly 200,000 clones in the sample, 70% to 90% were seen once. Specimen: peripheral blood. These receptors were collected from a middle-aged man with COVID-19, enrolled during active disease.

This chain connects TRBV7-9 to TRBJ2-7; TRBD2 aligns across 11 bases. V gave up 3 bases and J gave up 3 bases; unmatched junction bases: 7. Germline lookup yields CDR1 SEHNR and CDR2 FQNEAQ (reference sequence). The CDR3 runs 16 residues. CDR3: CASSFVFGTSGYEQYF. In nucleotides, the CDR3 is TGTGCCAGCAGCTTTGTATTCGGGACTAGCGGCTACGAGCAGTACTTC. Together with reference TRBV7-9 and TRBJ2-7, the CDR3 gives the full variable domain: DTGVSQNPRHKITKRGQNVTFRCDPISEHNRLYWYRQTLGQGPEFLTYFQNEAQLEKSRLLSDRFSAERPKGSFSTLEIQRTEQGDSAMYLCASSFVFGTSGYEQYFGPGTRLTVT.

The table lists this clone with a few counts. This rearrangement joins TRBV7-2 to TRBJ2-1, with 14 bases that match TRBD2. V lost 5 bases to trimming and J lost 5 bases; unmatched junction nucleotides: 8. This CDR3 contains 17 residues. Germline lookup yields CDR1 SGHTA and CDR2 FQGNSA. Here the CDR3 DNA reads TGTGCCAGCAGCCTTCACTTGGGACTAGCGGGAGACAATGAGCAGTTCTTC. The encoded protein is CASSLHLGLAGDNEQFF.

The CDR3 DNA reads TGTGCCAGCAGCACCCAAGGGGATCAGCCCCAGCATTTT. It codes for CASSTQGDQPQHF. This chain connects TRBV7-2 to TRBJ1-5, with D perhaps TRBD1 (5 bases). The germline CDR1 and CDR2 sequences are SGHTA and FQGNSA. The V end was cut by 5 bases, the J end by 5 bases, with 10 bases between. The CDR3 has 13 residues. Variable domain in full (rest from reference TRBV7-2 and TRBJ1-5): GAGVSQSPSNKVTEKGKDVELRCDPISGHTALYWYRQSLGQGLEFLIYFQGNSAPDKSGLPSDRFSAERTGGSVSTLTIQRTQQEDSAVYLCASSTQGDQPQHFGDGTRLSIL.

The chain recombines TRBV4-1 with TRBJ2-7; 7 nucleotides match TRBD1. This CDR3 spans 16 amino acids. CDR1 is MGHRA and CDR2 is YSYEKL in the germline V gene. The V gene end was trimmed by 4 bases and the J gene end by 0 bases; junction bases not matched to a gene: 9. The CDR3 nucleotides are TGCGCCAGCAGCCCCCTAGGGGACAGCGACTCCTACGAGCAGTACTTC. Amino acids: CASSPLGDSDSYEQYF.

A remark on this clone: This specimen includes other DNA sequences encoding the same CDR3. This chain uses TRBV4-1 with TRBJ2-7; tentative D call: TRBD2 (5 bases). The CDR3 is 14 residues long. V lost 0 bases and J lost 1, with 7 bases in between. Per germline, CDR1 MGHRA and CDR2 YSYEKL. CDR3 sequence (DNA): TGCGCCAGCAGCCAAGAAGGGAGTTCCTACGAGCAGTACTTC. Protein product: CASSQEGSSYEQYF.

The chain carries TRBV2 and TRBJ2-1, with D possibly matching TRBD2 (6 bases). Trimming cost V 6 bases and J 3 bases, with 12 bases left between them. The CDR3 has 14 amino acids. In germline, CDR1 is SNHLY, CDR2 FYNNEI. The CDR3 sequence is CASRGTSDYNEQFF. In nucleotides, the CDR3 is TGTGCCAGCAGGGGGACTTCAGACTACAATGAGCAGTTCTTC.

The chain links TRBV7-9 to TRBJ2-7; D is unclear. Germline V lookup: CDR1 SEHNR, CDR2 FQNEAQ (reference sequence). Trimming removed 4 bases at V and 0 bases at J, with 22 bases between. The CDR3 has 18 residues. This CDR3 is CASSSSNGATPSSYEQYF. The CDR3 DNA follows: TGTGCCAGCAGCTCCTCCAACGGAGCTACCCCATCCTCCTACGAGCAGTACTTC.

V gene TRBV5-1 combines with J gene TRBJ2-3; TRBD2 aligns across 7 bases. Trimming at V came to 0 bases and at J to 6 bases, leaving 4 bases not matched to a gene. CDR3 length equals 14 residues. The germline V gene encodes CDR1 SGHRS and CDR2 YFSETQ. DNA for the CDR3: TGCGCCAGCAGCTTGGAGCTGGGGGGGGATACGCAGTATTTT. Its translation: CASSLELGGDTQYF.

The V and J genes are TRBV2 and TRBJ1-4; TRBD1 matches 7 bases. Germline CDR1 and CDR2: SNHLY and FYNNEI. V shed 7 bases, J shed 2 bases, and the junction held 7 bases outside the gene matches. This CDR3 region has 15 residues. As DNA, the CDR3 is TGTGCCAGCATCGAGGGGGCGAGTACTAATGAAAAACTGTTTTTT. Amino acids: CASIEGASTNEKLFF.

This clone was observed a handful of times. The CDR3 region is CASSMGQGKWPQHF. The CDR3 bases are TGTGCCAGTAGTATGGGACAGGGAAAGTGGCCCCAGCATTTT. The rearrangement uses TRBV19 and TRBJ1-5; 9 bases are shared with TRBD1. The trim removed 3 bases at V and 9 bases at J, leaving 6 bases unmatched. The CDR3 has 14 residues. Germline values: CDR1 LNHDA, CDR2 SQIVND (reference sequence).

In its sample, this clone was seen many times. The J gene is TRBJ2-7, the V gene TRBV27, with 13 bases fitting TRBD2. This CDR3 has 15 residues. Germline V gives CDR1 MNHEY, CDR2 SMNVEV (reference sequence). V lost 7 bases and J lost 0; bases outside the gene matches: 3. The CDR3 bases are TGTGCCAGCACCCGACTAGCGGGAGGCTCCTACGAGCAGTACTTC. Amino acids: CASTRLAGGSYEQYF.

This chain connects TRBV7-9 to TRBJ2-5, with 8 bases identical to TRBD2. From germline, CDR1 is SEHNR and CDR2 FQNEAQ (reference sequence). The CDR3 is 16 amino acids. V lost 0 bases and J lost 5; bases outside the gene matches: 8. CDR3 amino acids: CASSLALGLAGETQYF. The CDR3 DNA follows: TGTGCCAGCAGCTTAGCCCTTGGACTAGCAGGGGAGACCCAGTACTTC.